This TCR beta chain was retrieved from a study of blood T cell repertoires in COVID-19. About the study: Specimens from acute and convalescent COVID-19 originated in the United States, Italy and Spain. PBMCs, B-cell-depleted T cells, or T cells were the source of the cDNA or gDNA that made up the material.

Per germline, CDR1 WNHNN and CDR2 SYGVQD (reference sequence). The CDR3 spans 16 residues. V was cut by 3 bases and J by 7 bases, with 21 bases left in between. Study processing details: It was from reference gene primer amplification that nucleated cell counts were estimated. Sequenced by immunoSEQ multiplex PCR; TCRdb stores in-frame clones only, minus some. For V, J and clone size, that table is used; D and trimming come from the DNA. The data show over 150,000 clones, 65% to 85% seen once. A Seattle source enrolled patients during active infection and followed them longitudinally. Sample: peripheral blood. The V and J genes are TRBV10-1 and TRBJ1-2; perhaps TRBD1 as D (5 bases). This TCR came from a woman aged 40-49 years with COVID-19, enrolled during active disease. CDR3 coding DNA: TGCGCCAGCAGTGAAGTTACGGGCCCACAGGATAGTGGCTACACCTTC. It is translated as CASSEVTGPQDSGYTF.